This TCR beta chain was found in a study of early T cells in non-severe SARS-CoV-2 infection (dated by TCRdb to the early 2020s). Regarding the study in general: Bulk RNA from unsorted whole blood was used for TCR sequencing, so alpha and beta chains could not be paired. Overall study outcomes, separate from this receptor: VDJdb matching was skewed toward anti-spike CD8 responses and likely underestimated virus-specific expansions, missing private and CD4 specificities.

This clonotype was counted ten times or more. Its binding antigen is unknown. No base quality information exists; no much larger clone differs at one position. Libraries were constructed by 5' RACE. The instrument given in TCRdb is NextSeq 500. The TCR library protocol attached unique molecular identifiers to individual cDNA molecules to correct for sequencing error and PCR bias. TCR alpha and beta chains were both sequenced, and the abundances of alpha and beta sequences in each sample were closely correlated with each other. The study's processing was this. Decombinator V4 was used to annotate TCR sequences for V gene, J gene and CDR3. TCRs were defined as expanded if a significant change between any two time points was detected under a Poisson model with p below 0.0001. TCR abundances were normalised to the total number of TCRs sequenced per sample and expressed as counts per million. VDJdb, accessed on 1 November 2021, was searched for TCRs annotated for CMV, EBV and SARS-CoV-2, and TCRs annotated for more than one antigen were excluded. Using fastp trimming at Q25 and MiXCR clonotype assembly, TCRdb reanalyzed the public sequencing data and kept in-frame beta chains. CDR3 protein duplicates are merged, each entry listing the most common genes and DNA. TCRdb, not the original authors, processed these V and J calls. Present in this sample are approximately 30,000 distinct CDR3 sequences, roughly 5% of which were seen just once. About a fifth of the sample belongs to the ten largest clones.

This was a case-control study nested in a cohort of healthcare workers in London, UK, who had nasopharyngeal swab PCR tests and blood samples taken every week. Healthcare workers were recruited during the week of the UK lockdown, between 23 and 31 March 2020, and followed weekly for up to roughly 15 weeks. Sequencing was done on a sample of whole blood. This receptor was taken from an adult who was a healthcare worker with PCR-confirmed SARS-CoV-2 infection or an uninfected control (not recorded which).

The encoded CDR3 is CASRKTGPDGNTIYF. The bases read TGTGCCAGCAGAAAGACAGGGCCAGATGGAAACACCATATATTTT. Recombination linked TRBV12-3 or TRBV12-4 to TRBJ1-3, and TRBD1 aligns with 7 junction nucleotides. The CDR3 measures 15 amino acids from cysteine to phenylalanine. Only the CDR3 region is kept as DNA, spanning 45 bases read in frame from base 1. The germline V end is reduced by 6 bases and the J end by 3 bases; junction bases left unmatched: 8.